The clone carrying this T cell receptor (beta chain) was detected only once. This table comes from immunoSEQ multiplex PCR, and its TCRdb copy is limited to in-frame clones, with some not included. This table has under 250,000 clones, roughly 85% appearing once. This sample was taken from a study of blood T cell repertoires in COVID-19. The trim removed 4 bases at V and 10 bases at J, leaving 12 bases unmatched. The germline V gene has CDR1 ENHRY and CDR2 SYGVKD. This CDR3 has 16 amino acids. The receptor was derived from a man younger than 35 with active or convalescent COVID-19. V and J are TRBV10-3 and TRBJ1-6; 8 nucleotides line up with TRBD1. Material for sequencing was peripheral blood. This CDR3 is CAISATGGNQGSPLHF. For the CDR3, the DNA is TGTGCCATCAGTGCAACAGGGGGGAATCAAGGATCACCCCTCCACTTT.